A single sample is the source of the 19 T cell receptor beta chains below, sequenced in a study of blood T cells in healthy people across ages. Primers used in a second PCR of roughly 7 to 12 cycles were a sample-barcoded 5' primer and a J-beta primer mix. TCRdb used MiXCR to reprocess the 5' RACE reads, holding one entry per CDR3 protein. The sample carries 730,000 or so distinct CDR3 sequences, 43% recorded once. Sequenced input: blood. These receptors came from a woman aged 60-75 years in good health.

The sample holds a few counts of this clonotype. This rearrangement joins TRBV5-6 to TRBJ2-1; D is uncertain. Trimming left V 4 bases short and J 5 bases short, with 7 bases between. The CDR3 length is 12 residues. The germline V gene encodes CDR1 SGHDT and CDR2 YYEEEE. CDR3 loop: CASSLKNNEQFF. The DNA of the CDR3 is TGTGCCAGCAGCCTTAAAAACAATGAGCAGTTCTTC.

The rearrangement uses TRBV6-2 or TRBV6-3 and TRBJ1-2; no clear D. Germline V CDR1 and CDR2: MNHEY, SVGEGT. Deletions cut 2 bases from V and 4 bases from J, with 14 bases between. There are 15 residues in the CDR3. The CDR3 protein is CASSYGSDDTYGYTF. CDR3 DNA sequence: TGTGCCAGCAGTTACGGCAGCGATGATACCTATGGCTACACCTTC.

The chain carries TRBV12-3 or TRBV12-4 and TRBJ2-7, with D perhaps being TRBD1 or TRBD2 (5 bases each). The J call may be faulty, since TRBJ2-1 better matches the DNA end. The CDR3 spans 14 residues. The CDR3 nucleotides are TGTGCCAGCAGTTTCCGGGGCAGCTCCTACGAGCAGTTCTTC. Protein sequence: CASSFRGSSYEQFF.

The chain employs TRBV11-3 and TRBJ2-3; D might be TRBD2 (6 bases). This CDR3 comprises 15 residues. The germline V gene has CDR1 SGHNT and CDR2 YENEEA. Trimming took 5 bases from V and 0 from J, leaving 12 bases between them. The CDR3 DNA follows: TGTGCCAGCAGCGCCGGGGGATCTAGCACAGATACGCAGTATTTT. It translates to CASSAGGSSTDTQYF.

In this sample, this clonotype turned up many times. The rearrangement links TRBV7-9 to TRBJ2-7; D possibly uses TRBD1 or TRBD2 (6 bases each). The CDR3 loop spans 18 amino acids. V was pared by 1 base and J by 0 bases, with 19 bases between. CDR1 is SEHNR and CDR2 is FQNEAQ in the germline V gene (reference sequence). The CDR3 region is CASSLGGGEGGPSYEQYF. CDR3 sequence (DNA): TGTGCCAGCAGCTTAGGTGGGGGAGAGGGGGGTCCCTCCTACGAGCAGTACTTC.

This chain connects TRBV7-9 to TRBJ2-5, with 7 bases matching TRBD1. The CDR3 has 16 amino acids. V gave up 5 bases and J gave up 2 bases; unmatched junction bases: 11. Per germline, CDR1 SEHNR and CDR2 FQNEAQ (reference sequence). CDR3 DNA sequence: TGTGCCAGCAGCCTCGGACAGGCCCACGCTCAAGAGACCCAGTACTTC. Amino acids: CASSLGQAHAQETQYF.

As concerns this clonotype: This could be a read error, since a much larger clone is one nucleotide away. The chain employs TRBV5-1 and TRBJ2-5; D remains ambiguous. CDR1 is SGHRS, CDR2 YFSETQ, per germline. This CDR3 contains 13 residues. The DNA of the CDR3 is TGCGCCAACAGCGTCTGGCTGCAAGAGACCCAGTACTTC. Its protein product is CANSVWLQETQYF.

The chain has TRBV5-1 and TRBJ2-1; 8 bases match TRBD2. Germline trimming cut 0 bases from V and 0 bases from J; bases unmatched to any gene: 11. CDR3 size: 19 residues. Per the germline V gene, CDR1 is SGHRS and CDR2 is YFSETQ. The CDR3 DNA reads as TGCGCCAGCAGCTTGGTTAGCGGGATTTCAAGACACTCCTACAATGAGCAGTTCTTC. This encodes CASSLVSGISRHSYNEQFF.

The chain employs TRBV7-3 and TRBJ2-5; 7 positions agree with TRBD2. The V gene's germline CDR1 is SGHTA and CDR2 FQGTGA. CDR3 size: 15 residues. V was clipped by 4 bases and J by 11 bases; unmatched bases: 16. As DNA, the CDR3 is TGTGCCAGCAGCTCTCCGACCGGGGGGATGAATGAGCAGTACTTC. Its protein product is CASSSPTGGMNEQYF.

This clonotype was seen a handful of times. The chain joins TRBV3-1 to TRBJ1-5; 11 bases line up with TRBD1. V trimming: 4 bases; J trimming: 8 bases; junction bases outside the gene matches: 7. Per the germline V gene, CDR1 is LGHDT and CDR2 is YNNKEL (reference sequence). There are 15 residues in the CDR3. CDR3 residues: CASSPRTGGTEPQHF. The CDR3 DNA reads as TGTGCCAGCAGCCCCCGGACAGGGGGCACGGAGCCCCAGCATTTT. The variable domain in full, completed from reference TRBV3-1 and TRBJ1-5, reads DTAVSQTPKYLVTQMGNDKSIKCEQNLGHDTMYWYKQDSKKFLKIMFSYNNKELIINETVPNRFSPKSPDKAHLNLHINSLELGDSAVYFCASSPRTGGTEPQHFGDGTRLSIL.

The chain has TRBV10-3 and TRBJ2-5; D is unclear. CDR3 length equals 12 residues. The V gene lost 6 bases and the J gene lost 9 bases, with 14 bases spanning the gap. CDR1 and CDR2 from the germline V gene are ENHRY and SYGVKD. The CDR3 region is CAISSNEKAQYF. The DNA of the CDR3 is TGTGCCATCAGCTCAAATGAGAAGGCCCAGTACTTC.

This clonotype turned up a few times. The gene calls are TRBV6-5 and TRBJ1-4; possible D gene TRBD1, 5 bases. Germline V gene lookup returns CDR1 MNHEY and CDR2 SVGAGI. The V gene lost 6 bases and the J gene lost 10 bases, with 12 bases spanning the gap. This CDR3 has 12 amino acids. The DNA for the CDR3 is TGTGCCAGCAGCTCCGGAAGGGGAAAACTGTTTTTT. It is translated as CASSSGRGKLFF.

The rearrangement uses TRBV5-1 and TRBJ2-1; 13 bases are shared with TRBD2. TRBJ2-7 explains the end of the DNA better; the J call may be wrong. CDR3 size: 17 residues. Germline-derived CDR1 and CDR2 are SGHRS and YFSETQ. CDR3 nucleotides: TGCGCCAGCAGCTTGTCCCTCCGGACTAGCGGGAGCAATGAGCAGTACTTC. As protein: CASSLSLRTSGSNEQYF.

This clonotype was picked up a small number of times. This chain joins TRBV24-1 and TRBJ1-1; 9 bases map to TRBD1. The CDR3 is 13 residues long. J was trimmed by 8 bases and V by 2 bases; bases with no gene match: 2. Per germline, CDR1 KGHDR and CDR2 SFDVKD. CDR3 nucleotides: TGTGCCACCAGTGATTCAGGACAGGGGGAAGCTTTCTTT. Protein product: CATSDSGQGEAFF.

Worth noting for this clonotype: A read error may explain this, as a much larger clone is one base away. The V call is TRBV7-2, the J call TRBJ2-5, with D possibly being TRBD1 (5 bases). Matching the DNA end better, TRBJ2-1 makes the J call doubtful. Germline V CDR1 and CDR2: SGHTA, FQGNSA. CDR3 length: 14 residues. Here the CDR3 reads CASSPRQNQETQFF. DNA of the CDR3: TGTGCCAGCAGCCCGAGACAGAACCAAGAGACCCAGTTCTTC.

The chain carries TRBV7-2 and TRBJ2-5; the D gene could be TRBD1 or TRBD2 (5 bases each). The J call is doubtful: the DNA matches TRBJ2-7 better. Per germline, CDR1 SGHTA and CDR2 FQGNSA. The CDR3 has 16 amino acids. The CDR3 protein is CASNSSPLQAAYEQYF. The CDR3, as DNA: TGTGCCAGCAACTCTAGCCCTTTACAGGCCGCCTACGAGCAGTACTTC.

The sample holds a few counts of this clonotype. J is TRBJ2-1 and V is TRBV20-1; 13 bases are a match to TRBD2. The CDR3 has 15 amino acids. CDR1 and CDR2 from the germline V gene are DFQATT and SNEGSKA (reference sequence). V shed 5 bases, J shed 4 bases, and the junction held 5 bases outside the gene matches. This CDR3 reads CSAPGLAGNYNEQFF. For the CDR3, the DNA is TGCAGTGCTCCGGGACTAGCGGGAAATTACAATGAGCAGTTCTTC.

The chain is built from TRBV5-1 and TRBJ2-4, with 10 bases matching TRBD1. Near its end, the DNA agrees better with TRBJ2-7, so the J call may be wrong. The CDR3 is made up of 14 amino acids. From germline, CDR1 is SGHRS and CDR2 YFSETQ. DNA for the CDR3: TGCGCCAGCAGCTCCATCGACAGGGGGCACGAGCAGTACTTC. Residues: CASSSIDRGHEQYF.

The chain has TRBV12-3 or TRBV12-4 and TRBJ2-7, with a possible D match to TRBD2 (5 bases). V lost 6 bases, J lost 0 bases, and 12 bases lay in between. The CDR3 extends over 14 amino acids. The CDR3 nucleotides read TGTGCCAGCAGACAAAGGGAGAGCTCCTACGAGCAGTACTTC. Its translation is CASRQRESSYEQYF.